This passage covers 8 T cell receptor beta chains from one sample sequenced in a study of T cell responses to AZD1222 COVID-19 vaccine. The repertoire was sequenced with immunoSEQ multiplex PCR; TCRdb's copy has only in-frame clones and lacks some. The sample holds some 170,000 clones, 85% to 95% seen once. Sequenced material: peripheral blood, taken on day 0 of AZD1222 vaccination. These receptor sequences come from an adult in good health.

The chain recombines TRBV14 with TRBJ1-2; 9 nucleotides agree with TRBD1. The V gene end was trimmed by 4 bases and the J gene end by 8 bases; junction bases not matched to a gene: 11. Germline CDR1 SGHDN, CDR2 FVKESK. The CDR3 has 15 residues. The CDR3 DNA is TGTGCCAGCAGCCTTTCCATTAGGGACAGGGACGGCTACACCTTC. It translates to CASSLSIRDRDGYTF.

This chain connects TRBV19 to TRBJ1-1; 9 bases match TRBD1. The CDR3 loop spans 14 amino acids. CDR1 is LNHDA, CDR2 SQIVND, per germline (reference sequence). V lost 5 bases and J lost 4; bases outside the gene matches: 5. Written as DNA, the CDR3 is TGTGCCAGTAGTCAACAGGGGGCTAGCACTGAAGCTTTCTTT. It translates to CASSQQGASTEAFF.

CDR3 nucleotides: TGTGCCAGCACCCCACTAGCGGGGGTCACAGATACGCAGTATTTT. Translated, it gives CASTPLAGVTDTQYF. J is TRBJ2-3 and V is TRBV12-1; the table's D gene call, TRBD2, was not cross checked with the DNA. TRBV12-1 is recorded as a pseudogene. The CDR3 has 15 amino acids.

The V gene is TRBV14, the J gene TRBJ1-3; D remains unclear. The CDR3 has 14 residues. Germline CDR1 reads SGHDN; CDR2 reads FVKESK. V lost 4 bases and J lost 4, with 11 bases in between. CDR3 region: CASSLRLAGNTIYF. The CDR3 DNA reads TGTGCCAGCAGCCTTCGCTTAGCGGGAAACACCATATATTTT.

The chain employs TRBV19 and TRBJ2-7; D possibly matches TRBD1 or TRBD2 (5 bases each). The CDR3 spans 15 residues. V was clipped by 10 bases and J by 3 bases, with 22 bases between them. Germline V gene data show CDR1 as LNHDA and CDR2 as SQIVND (reference sequence). The CDR3 DNA reads as TGTGCCACCAAAAAGGGACGGGGACCGAGCTACGAGCAGTACTTC. Residues: CATKKGRGPSYEQYF.

The rearrangement joins TRBV3-1 (or the pseudogene TRBV3-2) to TRBJ2-4, with TRBD2 as a possible D gene (6 bases). The CDR3 runs 15 residues. The germline V gene encodes CDR1 LGHDT and CDR2 YNNKEL (reference sequence). Trimming stripped 5 bases from V and 3 bases from J, with 14 bases between. The CDR3 loop reads CASSTEGLGKNIQYF. DNA for the CDR3: TGTGCCAGCAGCACGGAGGGGCTTGGCAAAAACATTCAGTACTTC.

V is TRBV29-1 and J is TRBJ1-5, with D possibly being TRBD1 (5 bases). Germline V gives CDR1 SQVTM, CDR2 ANQGSEA. Trimming took 5 bases from V and 5 from J, leaving 13 bases between them. This CDR3 is built from 13 residues. CDR3: CSVLGMGDQPQHF. CDR3 nucleotides: TGCAGCGTTCTAGGGATGGGGGATCAGCCCCAGCATTTT.

J is TRBJ2-2 and V is TRBV18; D uncertain. The CDR3 extends over 15 amino acids. CDR1 KGHSH and CDR2 LQKENI come from the germline V gene. V was shortened by 8 bases and J by 3 bases, with 16 bases between the two germline ends. The CDR3 DNA follows: TGTGCCAGCCGACGCGCGAGCCTGGACACCGGGGAGCTGTTTTTT. It encodes CASRRASLDTGELFF.